The TCR beta chain under discussion was sequenced for a study of vaccination and CD4 T cells after COVID-19. The overall study: A median of approximately 100 days (range 35 to 161) separated diagnosis from post-COVID sampling. Control wells got either CEFX epitopes, HIV-1 Nef peptides, or no peptide at all.

Sequencing of cultured CD4+ T cell DNA used the Oncomine TCR Beta short-read assay. The template was genomic DNA from cultured CD4+ T cells. TCRdb processed the PCR reads anew with MiXCR; each CDR3 protein has one entry. The sample records roughly 19,000 distinct CDR3 sequences, approximately 51% being singletons. Indicated treatment: approximately 9-day PBMC culture with coronavirus spike peptide pools or control peptides (ViraFEST assay). Germline lookup yields CDR1 SGHTA and CDR2 FQGNSA. V was cut by 1 base and J by 12 bases, with 16 bases left in between. This CDR3 has 15 amino acids. For this clonotype: Its matching antigen is unknown.

The sample comprised CD4+ T cells from blood, cultured in vitro. The gene calls are TRBV7-2 and TRBJ1-6; TRBD1 might be the D (5 bases). This TCR was sampled from a human donor who had recovered from COVID-19. The CDR3 coding sequence is TGTGCCAGCAGCTTAGGCGGGGGGACCGGCAGACCCCTCCACTTT. Protein product: CASSLGGGTGRPLHF.